This TCR beta chain stems from a study of regulatory T cells in long-lasting Graves disease. Whole-study results and caveats: Newly diagnosed Graves' patients had higher TCR diversity than persistent ones. Sample size was small, which may have lowered accuracy.

Arm-PCR with iRepertoire HTBI primers amplified the CDR3 regions for these TCR beta libraries. TCRdb itself ran the multiplex PCR reads through MiXCR, one entry per CDR3 protein. The sample has 600,000 to 850,000 distinct CDR3 sequences, around 30% seen once. Time point in this sample: persistent/refractory GD, antithyroid drugs over 5 years with positive TRAb. PBMC-derived RNA was used for the TCR library. EDTA tubes received around 9 milliliters of drawn peripheral blood. On this clonotype: The antigen is not known.

The specimen was peripheral blood mononuclear cells (PBMCs), collected when the disease was refractory, from a patient treated with antithyroid drugs. The source is a female donor with Graves disease.

CDR3 sequence: CASSLGTGPANSPLHF. The CDR3 DNA follows: TGCGCCAGCAGCTTGGGGACAGGGCCTGCTAATTCACCCCTCCACTTT. This rearrangement joins TRBV5-1 to TRBJ1-6; 8 bases line up with TRBD1. Germline trimming cut 0 bases from V and 6 bases from J; bases unmatched to any gene: 5. The CDR3 consists of 16 residues. Germline lookup yields CDR1 SGHRS and CDR2 YFSETQ. The full variable domain, rest sourced from reference TRBV5-1 and TRBJ1-6, is KAGVTQTPRYLIKTRGQQVTLSCSPISGHRSVSWYQQTPGQGLQFLFEYFSETQRNKGNFPGRFSGRQFSNSRSEMNVSTLELGDSALYLCASSLGTGPANSPLHFGNGTRLTVT.